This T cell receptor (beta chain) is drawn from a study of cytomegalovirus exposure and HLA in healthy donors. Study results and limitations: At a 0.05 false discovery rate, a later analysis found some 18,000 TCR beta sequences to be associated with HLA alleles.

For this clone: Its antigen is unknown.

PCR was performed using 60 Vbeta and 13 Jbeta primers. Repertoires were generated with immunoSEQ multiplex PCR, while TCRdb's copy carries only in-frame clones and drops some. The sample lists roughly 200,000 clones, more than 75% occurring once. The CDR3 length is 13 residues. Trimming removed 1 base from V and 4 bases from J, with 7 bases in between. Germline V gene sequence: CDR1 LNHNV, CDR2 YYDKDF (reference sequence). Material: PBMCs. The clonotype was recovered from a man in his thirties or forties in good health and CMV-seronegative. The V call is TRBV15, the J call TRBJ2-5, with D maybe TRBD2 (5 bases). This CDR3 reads CATSRGGRETQYF. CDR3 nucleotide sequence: TGTGCCACCAGCAGAGGCGGGCGAGAGACCCAGTACTTC.